This T cell receptor (beta chain) was found in a study of molecular identifiers for immune sequencing clone quantification. For the study at large: In replicates, RNA from about 20,000 or 100,000 naive CD8 cells was split five ways, four sequenced. Study-level findings and limits: Jurkat TCR RNA spiked in from one cell could reportedly be detected among 1.1 million or so naive cells.

In this sample, this clonotype turned up many times. Antigen: not known. Previously described methods and listed TCR primers were employed for the bulk TCR libraries. TCRdb reprocessed the PCR reads with MiXCR, giving one entry per CDR3 protein. Of about 510,000 distinct CDR3 sequences listed, over 20% are singletons. V lost 1 base to trimming and J lost 4 bases, with 18 bases between them. The CDR3 length is 17 residues. CDR1 and CDR2 (germline): SGHVS, FNYEAQ. CD8+CD4-CCR7+CD45RA+ sorting gave the naive CD8 T cells. The sequenced sample consisted of naive CD8+ T cells from blood, with Jurkat cell RNA spiked in. Documented subset: FACS-sorted CD8+CD4-CCR7+CD45RA+ naive T cells. The source of this sequence is a human donor in good health. Some libraries in this study had Jurkat cell RNA spiked in. The chain links TRBV7-6 to TRBJ2-3; weak D call: TRBD2 (6 bases). CDR3 region: CASSLELGPGGADTQYF. The CDR3 region has the DNA TGTGCCAGCAGCTTAGAGCTCGGGCCCGGCGGGGCAGATACGCAGTATTTT.